Listed below are T cell receptor beta chains from one sample, sequenced in a study of shared clonotypes between healthy human individuals. TCRdb's table, derived via immunoSEQ multiplex PCR, lists solely in-frame clones and lacks some. Here the sample spans under 850,000 clones, roughly 72% being singletons. The sample consisted of memory CD4+ T cells sorted from blood. The receptors here all came from a woman aged 30 to 39 in good health. CDR3s include the opening cysteine and the closing phenylalanine or tryptophan. A D gene is named only where the DNA matches it firmly. Clone sizes are given selectively: once, few, many, or a class where the clone is expanded.

D,J,size,V,DNA,CDR3
TRBD2,TRBJ2-3,-,TRBV27,TGTGCCAGCAGTAGGGGGATGGCTAGCGGGAAAGCGACAGATACGCAGTATTTT,CASSRGMASGKATDTQYF
-,TRBJ2-3,-,TRBV12-5,TGTGCTAGTGGCCAGGGAGCTTCTAGCACAGATACGCAGTATTTT,CASGQGASSTDTQYF
-,TRBJ1-1,few,TRBV5-1,TGCGCCAGCAGCTTGTTCGGGAACACTGAAGCTTTCTTT,CASSLFGNTEAFF
-,TRBJ1-2,-,TRBV28,TGTGCCAGCAGTGGGGGGGCAGGGAGAAACTATGGCTACACCTTC,CASSGGAGRNYGYTF
TRBD1,TRBJ1-4,once,TRBV19,TGTGCCAGTAGAACCGGGACAGGGCATGAAAAACTGTTTTTT,CASRTGTGHEKLFF
TRBD2,TRBJ2-7,-,TRBV18,TGTGCCAGCTCACCGGGACTAGCGGGAGTTGAGGAGCAGTACTTC,CASSPGLAGVEEQYF
-,TRBJ1-4,-,TRBV7-9,TGTGCCAGCAGCTTAGTGGGAGCAACTAATGAAAAACTGTTTTTT,CASSLVGATNEKLFF
-,TRBJ2-2,few,TRBV7-3,TGTGCCAGCAGCGGTCAACCGGGCAGAATTAACACCGGGGAGCTGTTTTTT,CASSGQPGRINTGELFF
-,TRBJ2-5,-,TRBV6-1,TGTGCCAGCAGCAGAGCGGTGAGGGGAGAGACCCAGTACTTC,CASSRAVRGETQYF
-,TRBJ2-1,-,TRBV30,TGTGCCTGGAGTGTACTCTGGGATGAGCAGTTCTTC,CAWSVLWDEQFF
-,TRBJ1-1,many,TRBV11-2,TGTGCCAGCAGCTTAGACCCGGCACACACTGAAGCTTTCTTT,CASSLDPAHTEAFF
TRBD1,TRBJ1-1,few,TRBV29-1,TGCAGCGGAGAATCGTCGGGACAGGGTAACCCTGAAGCTTTCTTT,CSGESSGQGNPEAFF
-,TRBJ2-7,-,TRBV4-1,TGCGCCAGCAGCCAAGAAGAGGGTAGTTACCCCTACGAGCAGTACTTC,CASSQEEGSYPYEQYF
-,TRBJ1-2,-,TRBV7-9,TGTGCCAGCAGCTTAAGTTGGGTTCCTGGCTACACCTTC,CASSLSWVPGYTF
TRBD2,TRBJ2-5,once,TRBV5-4,TGTGCCAGCAGCTGGGGACTAGCGGGAGGGAGGGGATCGGGAGAGACCCAGTACTTC,CASSWGLAGGRGSGETQYF
TRBD2,TRBJ2-1,once,TRBV5-4,TGTGCCAGCAGCTTGAAATGGCAAGCTAGCGGTAACAATGAGCAGTTCTTC,CASSLKWQASGNNEQFF
TRBD2,TRBJ2-5,-,TRBV19,TGTGCCGGGCTCGGGACTAGCGGGAACCAAGAGACCCAGTACTTC,CAGLGTSGNQETQYF
-,TRBJ1-5,-,TRBV28,TGTGCCAGCAGTAGTTGGGGGAGCAATCAGCCCCAGCATTTT,CASSSWGSNQPQHF
TRBD1,TRBJ2-7,-,TRBV27,TGTGCCAGCAGCCGACCGGGACAGGCTTCCTACGAGCAGTACTTC,CASSRPGQASYEQYF
-,TRBJ2-5,once,TRBV20-1,TGCAGTGCTAGAGCAGAGACCCAGTACTTC,CSARAETQYF
-,TRBJ2-2,-,TRBV30,TGTGCCTGGAAGTTCCAGGGAGGTACCGGGGAGCTGTTTTTT,CAWKFQGGTGELFF
TRBD2,TRBJ2-3,-,TRBV5-1,TGCGCCAGCAGCTCCCTAGCGGGAGGACGCACAGATACGCAGTATTTT,CASSSLAGGRTDTQYF
-,TRBJ2-1,-,TRBV9,TGTGCCAGCAGCCCAAATAGCGGACTACGATACAATGAGCAGTTCTTC,CASSPNSGLRYNEQFF
-,TRBJ2-6,-,TRBV5-1,TGCGCCAGCAGCAGATCGGGGGTAGGTGGGGCCAACGTCCTGACTTTC,CASSRSGVGGANVLTF
TRBD2,TRBJ2-1,-,TRBV20-1,TGCAGTGCTAAGTTCAGCGGGAAGCAGTTCTTC,CSAKFSGKQFF
-,TRBJ2-1,-,TRBV5-1,TGCGCCAGCAGCTTAATGGGAGAGGAGCAGTTCTTC,CASSLMGEEQFF
TRBD2,TRBJ2-7,-,TRBV14,TGTGCCAGCAGCCACCTTAGCGGGAGCGATTTCTACGAGCAGTACTTC,CASSHLSGSDFYEQYF
-,TRBJ2-3,-,TRBV10-3,TGTGCCATCAGTGAGTCGGTAGGGACCGTGGGAACAGATACGCAGTATTTT,CAISESVGTVGTDTQYF
TRBD2,TRBJ2-1,-,TRBV10-2,TGCGCCAGCAGGAGGACTAGCGGCTCCTACAATGAGCAGTTCTTC,CASRRTSGSYNEQFF
TRBD1,TRBJ2-2,-,TRBV11-1,TGTGCCAGCAGCTTAAGAAAGGACAGGGTGCCCGGGGAGCTGTTTTTT,CASSLRKDRVPGELFF
-,TRBJ1-4,few,TRBV27,TGTGCCAGCAGTTTAAGGACGGAAGGTGAAAAACTGTTTTTT,CASSLRTEGEKLFF
TRBD2,TRBJ2-1,-,TRBV2,TGTGCCAGCAGTGGACTAGCGAGTGGCAGCAATGAGCAGTTCTTC,CASSGLASGSNEQFF
-,TRBJ2-2,-,TRBV11-2,TGTGCCAGCAGCGTGGGGAGGAACACCGGGGAGCTGTTTTTT,CASSVGRNTGELFF